Only a few counts were recorded for the clone carrying this TCR beta chain. The data stem from a study of blood T cell repertoires in COVID-19. The overall study: T cells, B-cell-depleted T cells, or PBMCs supplied cDNA or gDNA.

In the study's own analysis: Counts of nucleated cells, estimated from reference gene primer amplification, were obtained. TCRdb's table, derived via immunoSEQ multiplex PCR, lists solely in-frame clones and lacks some. Clonal size and the V and J genes are those of that table, whereas D and trimming came from the DNA. The repertoire holds about 200,000 clones, just under 85% seen once, with about 6.9% in the top ten. The TCR originated in a human donor with acute or convalescent COVID-19. The donor label of this sample is uncertain. Material: peripheral blood.

The CDR3 region has the DNA TGTGCCAGCACATGGGCTAGCGGGAACCGGGAGCTGTTTTTT. It is translated as CASTWASGNRELFF. The chain combines TRBV6-4 with TRBJ2-2; TRBD2 agrees at 9 bases. Trimming took 7 bases from V and 9 from J; bases not matched to a gene: 9. In germline, CDR1 is MRHNA, CDR2 SNTAGT. The CDR3 is 14 amino acids.